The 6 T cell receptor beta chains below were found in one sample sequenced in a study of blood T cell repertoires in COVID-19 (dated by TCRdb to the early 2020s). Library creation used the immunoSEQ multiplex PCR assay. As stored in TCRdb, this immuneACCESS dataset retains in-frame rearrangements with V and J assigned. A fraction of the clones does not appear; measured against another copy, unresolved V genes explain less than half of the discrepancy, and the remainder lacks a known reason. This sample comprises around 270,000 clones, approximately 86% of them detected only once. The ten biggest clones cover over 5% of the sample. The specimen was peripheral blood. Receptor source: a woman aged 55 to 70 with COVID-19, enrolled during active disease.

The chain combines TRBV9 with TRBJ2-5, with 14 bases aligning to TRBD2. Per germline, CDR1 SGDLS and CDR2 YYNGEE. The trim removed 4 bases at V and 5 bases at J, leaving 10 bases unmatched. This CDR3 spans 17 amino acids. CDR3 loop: CASSYTTGLAGEETQYF. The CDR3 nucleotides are TGTGCCAGCAGCTACACCACGGGACTAGCGGGAGAGGAGACCCAGTACTTC. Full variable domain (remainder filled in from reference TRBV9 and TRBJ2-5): DSGVTQTPKHLITATGQRVTLRCSPRSGDLSVYWYQQSLDQGLQFLIQYYNGEERAKGNILERFSAQQFPDLHSELNLSSLELGDSALYFCASSYTTGLAGEETQYFGPGTRLLVL.

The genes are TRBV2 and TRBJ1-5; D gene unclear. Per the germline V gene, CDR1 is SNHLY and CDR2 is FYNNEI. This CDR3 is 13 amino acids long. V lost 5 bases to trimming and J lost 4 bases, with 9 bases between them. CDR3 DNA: TGTGCCAGCAGTTGGGGAGAAAATCAGCCCCAGCATTTT. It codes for CASSWGENQPQHF.

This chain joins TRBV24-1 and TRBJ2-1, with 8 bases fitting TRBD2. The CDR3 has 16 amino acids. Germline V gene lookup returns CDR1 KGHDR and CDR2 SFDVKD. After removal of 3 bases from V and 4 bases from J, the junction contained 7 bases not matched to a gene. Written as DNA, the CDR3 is TGTGCCACCAGTGATGAGCCGGGACTAGGTTACAATGAGCAGTTCTTC. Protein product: CATSDEPGLGYNEQFF.

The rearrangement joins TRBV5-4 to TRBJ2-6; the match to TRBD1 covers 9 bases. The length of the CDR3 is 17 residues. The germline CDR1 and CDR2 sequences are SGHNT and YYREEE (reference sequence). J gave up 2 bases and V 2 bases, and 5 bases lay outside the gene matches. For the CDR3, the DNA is TGTGCCAGCAGCTTAAGGACAGGGGAGACTGGGGCCAACGTCCTGACTTTC. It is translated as CASSLRTGETGANVLTF.

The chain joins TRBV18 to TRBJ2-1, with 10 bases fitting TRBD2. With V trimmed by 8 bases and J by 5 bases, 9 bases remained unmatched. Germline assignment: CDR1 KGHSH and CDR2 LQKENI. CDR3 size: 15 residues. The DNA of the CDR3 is TGTGCCAGCGGACTTACTAGCGGGGAAAACAATGAGCAGTTCTTC. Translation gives CASGLTSGENNEQFF.

CDR3 protein: CASSLELGLTGELFF. Here the CDR3 DNA reads TGTGCCAGCAGCTTAGAATTAGGACTCACCGGGGAGCTGTTTTTT. The rearrangement uses TRBV7-2 and TRBJ2-2, with D possibly TRBD2 on 5 matching bases. The ends were cut back, 1 base at V and 4 bases at J, with 10 bases in the middle. The germline gives CDR1 SGHTA, CDR2 FQGNSA. CDR3 length: 15 residues.